The entry below gives a single T cell receptor beta chain sequence along with its context. The source of the sample is a study of CD8 T cells in Susac syndrome. V gave up 3 bases and J gave up 1 base; unmatched junction bases: 5. The germline gives CDR1 MNHEY, CDR2 SMNVEV (reference sequence). The CDR3 loop spans 15 amino acids. The RNA, 0.5 to 1 ug, was put through reverse transcription using random hexamers. TCRdb independently ran MiXCR on the immunoSEQ multiplex PCR reads; one entry per CDR3 protein. The profile shows about 110,000 distinct CDR3 sequences, roughly 95% of them singletons. This clonotype was sampled from a human donor with Susac syndrome. The sample taken for sequencing was CD8+ T cells from PBMCs. This chain joins TRBV27 and TRBJ1-1, with 7 bases fitting TRBD1. CDR3 in amino acids: CASSFGSGGNTEAFF. In nucleotides, the CDR3 is TGTGCCAGCAGTTTCGGTTCAGGGGGGAACACTGAAGCTTTCTTT.